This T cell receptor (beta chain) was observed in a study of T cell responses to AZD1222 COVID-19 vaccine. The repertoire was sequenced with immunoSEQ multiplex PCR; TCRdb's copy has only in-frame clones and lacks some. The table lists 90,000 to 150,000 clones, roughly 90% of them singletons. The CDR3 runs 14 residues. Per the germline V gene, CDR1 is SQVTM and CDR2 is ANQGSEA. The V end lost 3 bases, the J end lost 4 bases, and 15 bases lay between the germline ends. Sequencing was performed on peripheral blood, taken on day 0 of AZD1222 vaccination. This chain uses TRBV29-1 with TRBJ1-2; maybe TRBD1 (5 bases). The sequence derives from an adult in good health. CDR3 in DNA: TGCAGCGTTGAGGGGGGTGGAGGGACCTATGGCTACACCTTC. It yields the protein CSVEGGGGTYGYTF. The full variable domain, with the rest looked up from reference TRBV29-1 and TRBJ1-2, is SAVISQKPSRDICQRGTSLTIQCQVDSQVTMMFWYRQQPGQSLTLIATANQGSEATYESGFVIDKFPISRPNLTFSTLTVSNMSPEDSSIYLCSVEGGGGTYGYTFGSGTRLTVV.